This T cell receptor (beta chain) was documented in a study of T cell repertoires in cytomegalovirus infection. Across the study: Matching HLA type, along with CMV infection, was indicated by public TCR beta signatures.

V lost 7 bases to trimming and J lost 5 bases; unmatched junction nucleotides: 8. This CDR3 region has 15 residues. Germline assignment: CDR1 SNHLY and CDR2 FYNNEI. MiXCR, applied by TCRdb to the reads, yields one record per CDR3 protein. Of under 150,000 distinct CDR3 sequences in the sample, approximately 9.2% were seen once. Of note for this clonotype: Its antigen is as yet unknown.

Study-level results: Summed frequency of public TCR beta families distinguished CMV carriers with the relevant HLA.

Sequencing was performed on PBMCs. This sequence originates from a human donor in good health (CMV status not recorded). Some clones in this sample may be carry-over from other donors' samples. The genes are TRBV2 and TRBJ2-5; 12 bases align to TRBD2. The CDR3 protein is CASTPSGGAYETQYF. CDR3 in DNA: TGTGCCAGCACTCCTAGCGGGGGGGCCTATGAGACCCAGTACTTC.